The 8 T cell receptor beta chains below come from one sample, sequenced in a study of blood T cell repertoires in COVID-19. Measured with immunoSEQ multiplex PCR; TCRdb has only the in-frame clones, and not every one. Of 200,000 to 300,000 clones listed, around 86% are singletons. Sequencing used PBMCs or T cells enriched from blood (not recorded which). These receptors were taken from a woman younger than 35 who had recovered from COVID-19.

This clone occurred a few times. The J gene is TRBJ2-5, the V gene TRBV5-1, with D uncertain. Germline V gene lookup returns CDR1 SGHRS and CDR2 YFSETQ. CDR3 length: 13 amino acids. Trimming pared 4 bases from V and 4 bases from J, leaving 11 bases between. Written as DNA, the CDR3 is TGCGCCAGCAGCAATTTAGAGGTAGAGACCCAGTACTTC. It is translated as CASSNLEVETQYF.

The chain has TRBV28 and TRBJ1-2; 7 bases map to TRBD1. Germline V gene sequence: CDR1 MDHEN, CDR2 SYDVKM. The CDR3 contains 15 residues. The junction had 14 bases not matched to a gene; V was cut back by 5 bases and J by 8 bases. The CDR3, as DNA: TGTGCCAGCAGTGGGGTGGACAGGCCTTTGTTCGGCTACACCTTC. As protein: CASSGVDRPLFGYTF.

The rearrangement uses TRBV14 and TRBJ1-2; D is ambiguous. With 1 base removed from V and 5 bases from J, the gap between germline ends came to 5 bases. The CDR3 extends over 12 amino acids. Per the germline V gene, CDR1 is SGHDN and CDR2 is FVKESK. The CDR3 DNA reads TGTGCCAGCAGCCAAGCAGGATATGGCTACACCTTC. Translating it yields CASSQAGYGYTF.

The chain employs TRBV3-1 (or the pseudogene TRBV3-2) and TRBJ1-3; D is uncertain. This CDR3 is 15 amino acids long. V was pared by 2 bases and J by 7 bases, with 15 bases between. Germline V lookup: CDR1 LGHDT, CDR2 YNNKEL (reference sequence). The CDR3 spells CASSQIPGSVNTIYF. The CDR3 bases are TGTGCCAGCAGCCAAATTCCGGGGTCGGTGAACACCATATATTTT.

In this sample, this clone turned up many times. Distinct nucleotide sequences in the sample also encode this CDR3. This chain links TRBV2 with TRBJ1-4; weak D call: TRBD1 (6 bases). This CDR3 has 16 residues. Germline CDR1 is SNHLY and CDR2 is FYNNEI. V lost 3 bases to trimming and J lost 3 bases, with 14 bases between them. CDR3 coding DNA: TGTGCCAGCAGTGACCAATTACAGGGAGCTAATGAAAAACTGTTTTTT. Encoded protein: CASSDQLQGANEKLFF.

This clone was counted a few times. Other DNA sequences in the same sample also yield this CDR3. This rearrangement joins TRBV27 to TRBJ2-3; 7 bases fit TRBD2. The CDR3 loop spans 16 amino acids. Germline lookup yields CDR1 MNHEY and CDR2 SMNVEV (reference sequence). V shed 3 bases and J 0 bases; nucleotides not matched to a gene: 6. CDR3 loop: CASSFSGGTSTDTQYF. CDR3 DNA sequence: TGTGCCAGCAGTTTCTCCGGGGGGACTAGCACAGATACGCAGTATTTT.

This rearrangement joins TRBV7-2 to TRBJ2-1; 9 bases map to TRBD2. The CDR3 is made up of 15 amino acids. Losses at the gene ends were 1 base for V and 8 bases for J; bases not matched to a gene: 6. The germline V gene encodes CDR1 SGHTA and CDR2 FQGNSA. The CDR3 region is CASSLEGLAVDEQFF. The CDR3 nucleotides are TGTGCCAGCAGCTTAGAGGGACTAGCAGTCGATGAGCAGTTCTTC.

V is TRBV7-6 and J is TRBJ1-1; 7 nucleotides line up with TRBD1. V shed 5 bases and J 0 bases; nucleotides not matched to a gene: 9. Looked up from germline, CDR1 is SGHVS and CDR2 is FNYEAQ. This CDR3 comprises 16 residues. Written as DNA, the CDR3 is TGTGCCAGCAGCCCTTCCCCGGGACAGATGAACACTGAAGCTTTCTTT. It is translated as CASSPSPGQMNTEAFF.